Presented here are 21 T cell receptor beta chains from one specimen sequenced in a study of PD-1 blockade in classical Hodgkin lymphoma. The table came from immunoSEQ multiplex PCR; TCRdb's copy has only in-frame clones and leaves some out. The data contain more than 20,000 clones, 88% of them singletons. This sample's time point: cycle 4 day 1 (C4D1), after 6 weeks of nivolumab. After autologous stem cell transplantation all patients relapsed, and prior brentuximab vedotin exposure differed between cohorts. Here the sequenced sample was peripheral blood mononuclear cells (PBMCs), taken before the fourth cycle of nivolumab. The receptors stem from a human donor with classical Hodgkin lymphoma.

V and J are TRBV10-3 and TRBJ2-1, with TRBD2 as a possible D gene (6 bases). The CDR3 loop spans 15 amino acids. Germline V gene data show CDR1 as ENHRY and CDR2 as SYGVKD. V gave up 3 bases and J gave up 3 bases, with 12 bases separating them. The CDR3: CAISEMEGVYNEQFF. CDR3 in DNA: TGTGCCATCAGTGAAATGGAGGGAGTCTACAATGAGCAGTTCTTC.

The J gene is TRBJ1-4, the V gene TRBV11-2, with a tentative D call TRBD1 (5 bases). The germline V gene has CDR1 SGHAT and CDR2 FQNNGV. There are 15 residues in the CDR3. V shed 5 bases and J shed 0 bases, with 10 bases lying between them. CDR3 nucleotide sequence: TGTGCCAGCAGCCCCAGGGTTGCAACTAATGAAAAACTGTTTTTT. As protein: CASSPRVATNEKLFF.

The rearrangement links TRBV7-8 to TRBJ2-1, with unresolved D. V was cut by 0 bases and J by 4 bases, with 13 bases left in between. CDR3 length: 16 amino acids. Germline V CDR1 and CDR2: SGHVS, FQNEAQ. This CDR3 is CASSLARQRKYNEQFF. The CDR3 nucleotides read TGTGCCAGCAGCTTAGCGCGCCAGAGGAAGTACAATGAGCAGTTCTTC.

V usage is TRBV5-1 and J usage is TRBJ2-3; tentatively, D is TRBD1 (5 bases). Germline-derived CDR1 and CDR2 are SGHRS and YFSETQ. Trimming pared 2 bases from V and 7 bases from J, leaving 17 bases between. The CDR3 runs 15 residues. The CDR3 region is CASSFGQGKIHTQYF. The CDR3 coding sequence is TGCGCCAGCAGCTTTGGGCAGGGAAAAATCCATACGCAGTATTTT. The entire variable domain, with the rest obtained from reference TRBV5-1 and TRBJ2-3, is as follows: KAGVTQTPRYLIKTRGQQVTLSCSPISGHRSVSWYQQTPGQGLQFLFEYFSETQRNKGNFPGRFSGRQFSNSRSEMNVSTLELGDSALYLCASSFGQGKIHTQYFGPGTRLTVL.

This chain links TRBV2 with TRBJ2-7; 12 positions match TRBD1. The CDR3 contains 17 residues. The germline V gene encodes CDR1 SNHLY and CDR2 FYNNEI. J lost 2 bases, V lost 3 bases, and 8 bases had no gene match. DNA of the CDR3: TGTGCCAGCAGTGAGGGGACAGGGGGCTACCTCGCCTACGAGCAGTACTTC. It translates to CASSEGTGGYLAYEQYF.

This sequence joins TRBV2 and TRBJ2-2; 8 bases are shared with TRBD1. With 6 bases clipped from V and 6 bases from J, the junction kept 3 bases outside the gene matches. Germline-derived CDR1 and CDR2 are SNHLY and FYNNEI. CDR3 length: 13 amino acids. This CDR3 reads CASSVDRAGELFF. The CDR3 DNA reads TGTGCCAGCAGCGTGGACAGGGCCGGGGAGCTGTTTTTT.

This clone was seen once. The rearrangement links TRBV7-9 to TRBJ1-1; 10 bases align to TRBD1. Germline loops: CDR1 SEHNR, CDR2 FQNEAQ (reference sequence). With V trimmed by 4 bases and J by 1 base, 6 bases remained unmatched. The CDR3 spans 16 residues. CDR3 region: CASSSRTGGQNTEAFF. Written as DNA, the CDR3 is TGTGCCAGCAGCTCCCGGACAGGGGGGCAGAACACTGAAGCTTTCTTT.

The rearrangement uses TRBV6-5 and TRBJ1-2; D remains ambiguous. The germline V gene encodes CDR1 MNHEY and CDR2 SVGAGI. Trimming stripped 2 bases from V and 4 bases from J, with 11 bases between. The CDR3 loop spans 14 amino acids. The CDR3 protein is CASSYTAESYGYTF. CDR3 DNA sequence: TGTGCCAGCAGTTACACGGCAGAGAGCTATGGCTACACCTTC.

V usage is TRBV7-6 and J usage is TRBJ2-3; 7 bases are a match to TRBD2. The CDR3 sequence is 17 residues long. Trimming cost V 5 bases and J 6 bases; bases outside gene matches: 17. Germline CDR1 is SGHVS and CDR2 is FNYEAQ. The CDR3 here is CASSPRDLVVGGDTQYF. The CDR3 coding sequence is TGTGCCAGCAGCCCCCGGGACCTGGTAGTGGGGGGGGATACGCAGTATTTT. Complete variable domain (other parts from reference TRBV7-6 and TRBJ2-3): GAGVSQSPRYKVTKRGQDVALRCDPISGHVSLYWYRQALGQGPEFLTYFNYEAQQDKSGLPNDRFSAERPEGSISTLTIQRTEQRDSAMYRCASSPRDLVVGGDTQYFGPGTRLTVL.

V and J are TRBV12-5 and TRBJ2-3; D not resolved. The CDR3 has 11 amino acids. V lost 6 bases, J lost 2 bases, and 3 bases lay in between. The V gene's germline CDR1 is LGHNT and CDR2 FRNRAP. This CDR3 is CASGYTDTQYF. CDR3 bases: TGTGCTAGTGGATACACAGATACGCAGTATTTT.

The J gene is TRBJ2-5, the V gene TRBV5-1; D gene unclear. The germline gives CDR1 SGHRS, CDR2 YFSETQ. Trimming shortened V by 0 bases and J by 1 base, and 10 bases separated the two germline ends. This CDR3 is built from 15 residues. The DNA of the CDR3 is TGCGCCAGCAGCTTGGTACCCCAAGGCCAAGAGACCCAGTACTTC. This encodes CASSLVPQGQETQYF.

The genes are TRBV19 and TRBJ2-2; D call uncertain. The CDR3 runs to 14 residues. Germline CDR1 is LNHDA and CDR2 is SQIVND (reference sequence). V was shortened by 1 base and J by 3 bases, with 6 bases between the two germline ends. CDR3 in DNA: TGTGCCAGTAGTATAGGAAAGGACACCGGGGAGCTGTTTTTT. It yields the protein CASSIGKDTGELFF.

The chain uses TRBV6-4 and TRBJ1-1; no reliable D call. This CDR3 comprises 16 residues. V shed 0 bases and J shed 1 base, with 12 bases lying between them. Germline V gene lookup returns CDR1 MRHNA and CDR2 SNTAGT. The CDR3 loop is CASSDSQEGPNTEAFF. The CDR3 DNA sequence: TGTGCCAGCAGTGACTCCCAGGAAGGCCCGAACACTGAAGCTTTCTTT.

This chain uses TRBV11-2 with TRBJ2-5; 12 nucleotides line up with TRBD2. Germline values: CDR1 SGHAT, CDR2 FQNNGV. V trimming: 6 bases; J trimming: 4 bases; junction bases outside the gene matches: 6. The CDR3 length is 15 residues. The CDR3 region has the DNA TGTGCCAGCAGTATAGGACTAGCGGGACTAGAGACCCAGTACTTC. Translating gives CASSIGLAGLETQYF.

V usage is TRBV2 and J usage is TRBJ2-3; D call uncertain. V gave up 2 bases and J gave up 8 bases, with 8 bases separating them. The CDR3 loop spans 12 amino acids. The germline V gene has CDR1 SNHLY and CDR2 FYNNEI. In DNA, the CDR3 is TGTGCCAGCAGTGAATCAGGAGCTACGCAGTATTTT. Protein product: CASSESGATQYF.

CDR3 sequence reads: CASSSYPGRDTQYF. As DNA, the CDR3 is TGCGCCAGCAGCTCCTATCCGGGAAGGGATACGCAGTATTTT. The chain is built from TRBV4-1 and TRBJ2-3; possible D gene TRBD2, 5 bases. Per germline, CDR1 MGHRA and CDR2 YSYEKL. The V and J ends lost 5 bases and 6 bases respectively, with 15 bases between them. The CDR3 spans 14 residues.

The V call is TRBV7-3, the J call TRBJ1-2, with 8 bases identical to TRBD1. Germline V gene sequence: CDR1 SGHTA, CDR2 FQGTGA. There are 13 residues in the CDR3. The V and J ends lost 5 bases and 4 bases, in that order; junction bases with no gene match: 3. The CDR3 sequence: CASSIGTGYGYTF. The CDR3 region has the DNA TGTGCCAGCAGCATTGGGACAGGCTATGGCTACACCTTC. Drawing the rest from reference TRBV7-3 and TRBJ1-2, the complete variable domain is GAGVSQTPSNKVTEKGKYVELRCDPISGHTALYWYRQSLGQGPEFLIYFQGTGAADDSGLPNDRFFAVRPEGSVSTLKIQRTERGDSAVYLCASSIGTGYGYTFGSGTRLTVV.

This chain joins TRBV29-1 and TRBJ2-2; 8 bases map to TRBD1. The CDR3 totals 13 residues. CDR1 is SQVTM and CDR2 is ANQGSEA in the germline V gene. With 5 bases clipped from V and 4 bases from J, the junction kept 3 bases outside the gene matches. CDR3 in amino acids: CSVNRGTTGELFF. The CDR3 DNA sequence: TGCAGCGTTAACAGGGGGACCACCGGGGAGCTGTTTTTT.

The chain joins TRBV19 to TRBJ1-5, with unresolved D. CDR3 size: 15 residues. CDR1 is LNHDA and CDR2 is SQIVND in the germline V gene (reference sequence). Trimming took off 0 bases at V and 3 bases at J, with 9 bases between the two ends. CDR3 loop: CASSIDKQPNQPQHF. CDR3 nucleotides: TGTGCCAGTAGTATAGATAAACAACCCAATCAGCCCCAGCATTTT.

The gene calls are TRBV6-1 and TRBJ1-1, with D maybe TRBD1 (5 bases). This CDR3 has 15 residues. The germline CDR1 and CDR2 sequences are MNHNS and SASEGT. V shed 2 bases and J shed 4 bases, with 14 bases lying between them. CDR3 DNA: TGTGCCAGCAGTGAATCTTGGGGCTGGATCACTGAAGCTTTCTTT. This gives the protein CASSESWGWITEAFF.

This chain connects TRBV19 to TRBJ1-4; TRBD1 matches 12 bases. V dropped 4 bases and J dropped 7; count of bases not matched to a gene: 1. The CDR3 runs 14 residues. CDR1 and CDR2 (germline): LNHDA, SQIVND (reference sequence). CDR3 residues: CASSTGQGAEKLFF. DNA of the CDR3: TGTGCCAGTAGTACGGGACAGGGGGCTGAAAAACTGTTTTTT.